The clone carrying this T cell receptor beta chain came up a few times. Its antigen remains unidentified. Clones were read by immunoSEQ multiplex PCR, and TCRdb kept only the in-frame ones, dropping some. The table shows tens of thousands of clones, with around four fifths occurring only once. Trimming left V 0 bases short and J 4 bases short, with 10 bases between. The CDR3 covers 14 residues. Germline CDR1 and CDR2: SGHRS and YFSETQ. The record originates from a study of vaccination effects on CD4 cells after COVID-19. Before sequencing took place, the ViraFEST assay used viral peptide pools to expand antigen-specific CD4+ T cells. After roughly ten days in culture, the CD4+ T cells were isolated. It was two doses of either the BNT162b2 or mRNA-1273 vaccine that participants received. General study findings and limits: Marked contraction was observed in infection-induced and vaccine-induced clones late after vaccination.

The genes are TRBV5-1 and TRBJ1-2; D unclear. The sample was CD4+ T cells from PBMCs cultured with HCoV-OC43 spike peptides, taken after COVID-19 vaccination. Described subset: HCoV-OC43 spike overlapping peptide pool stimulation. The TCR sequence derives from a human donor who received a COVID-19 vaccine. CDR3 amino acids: CASSLDGSIYGYTF. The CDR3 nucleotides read TGCGCCAGCAGCTTGGATGGTTCGATCTATGGCTACACCTTC.